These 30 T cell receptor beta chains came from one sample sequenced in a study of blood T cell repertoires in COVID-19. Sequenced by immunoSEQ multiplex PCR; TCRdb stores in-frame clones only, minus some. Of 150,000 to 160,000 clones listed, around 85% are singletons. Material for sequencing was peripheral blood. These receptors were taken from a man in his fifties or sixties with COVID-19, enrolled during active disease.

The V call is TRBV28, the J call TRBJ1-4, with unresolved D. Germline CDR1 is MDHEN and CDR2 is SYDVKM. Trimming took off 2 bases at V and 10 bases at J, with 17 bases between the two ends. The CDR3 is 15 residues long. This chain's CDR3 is CASSLPRLRGLKLFF. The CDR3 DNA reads TGTGCCAGCAGTTTACCCCGCTTACGAGGATTAAAACTGTTTTTT.

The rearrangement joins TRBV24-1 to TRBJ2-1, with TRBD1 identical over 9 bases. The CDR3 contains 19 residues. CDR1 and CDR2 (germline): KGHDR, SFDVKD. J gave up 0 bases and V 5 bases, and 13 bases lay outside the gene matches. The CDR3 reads CATSGRPGQGLPSYNEQFF. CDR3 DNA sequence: TGTGCCACCAGTGGCCGACCGGGACAGGGCCTTCCCTCCTACAATGAGCAGTTCTTC.

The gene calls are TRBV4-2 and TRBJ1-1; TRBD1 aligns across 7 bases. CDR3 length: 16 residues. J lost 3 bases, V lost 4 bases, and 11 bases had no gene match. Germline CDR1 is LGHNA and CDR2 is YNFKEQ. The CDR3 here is CASSPRKTGDDTEAFF. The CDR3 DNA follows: TGTGCCAGCAGCCCGCGGAAAACAGGGGACGACACTGAAGCTTTCTTT.

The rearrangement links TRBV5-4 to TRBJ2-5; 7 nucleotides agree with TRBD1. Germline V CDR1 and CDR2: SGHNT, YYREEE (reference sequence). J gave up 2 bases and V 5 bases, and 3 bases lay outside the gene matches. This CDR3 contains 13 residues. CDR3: CASSPTGQETQYF. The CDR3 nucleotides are TGTGCCAGCAGTCCGACAGGGCAAGAGACCCAGTACTTC.

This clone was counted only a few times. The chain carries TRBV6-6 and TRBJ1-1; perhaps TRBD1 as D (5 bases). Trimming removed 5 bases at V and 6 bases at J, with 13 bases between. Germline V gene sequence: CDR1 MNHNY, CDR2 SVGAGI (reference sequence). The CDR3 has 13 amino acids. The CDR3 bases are TGTGCCAGCAGTACCAGGGAAGGCGCTGAAGCTTTCTTT. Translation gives CASSTREGAEAFF.

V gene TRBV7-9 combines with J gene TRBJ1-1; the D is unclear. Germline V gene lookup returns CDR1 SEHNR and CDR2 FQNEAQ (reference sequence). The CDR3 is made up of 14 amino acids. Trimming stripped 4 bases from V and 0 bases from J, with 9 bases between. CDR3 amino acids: CASSSPPLNTEAFF. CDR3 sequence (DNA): TGTGCCAGCAGCTCCCCCCCCTTGAACACTGAAGCTTTCTTT.

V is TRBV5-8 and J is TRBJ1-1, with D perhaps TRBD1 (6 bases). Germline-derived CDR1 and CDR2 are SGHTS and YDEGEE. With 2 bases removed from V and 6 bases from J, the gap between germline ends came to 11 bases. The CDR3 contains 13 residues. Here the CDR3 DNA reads TGTGCCAGCAGCTTAACAGGGTTCTCTGAAGCTTTCTTT. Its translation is CASSLTGFSEAFF.

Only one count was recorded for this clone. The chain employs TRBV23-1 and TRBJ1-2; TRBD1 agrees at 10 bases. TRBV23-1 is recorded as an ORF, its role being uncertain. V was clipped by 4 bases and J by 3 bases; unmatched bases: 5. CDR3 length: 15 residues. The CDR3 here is CASSPVGTGDYGYTF. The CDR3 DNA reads TGCGCCAGCAGTCCTGTGGGGACAGGGGACTATGGCTACACCTTC.

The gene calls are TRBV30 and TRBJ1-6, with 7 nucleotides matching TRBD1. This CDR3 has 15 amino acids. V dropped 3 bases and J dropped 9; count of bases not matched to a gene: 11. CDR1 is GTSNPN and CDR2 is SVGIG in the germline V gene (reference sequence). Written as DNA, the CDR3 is TGTGCCTGGAGCGCATCCGGGACAGTCCTTTCACCCCTCCACTTT. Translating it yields CAWSASGTVLSPLHF.

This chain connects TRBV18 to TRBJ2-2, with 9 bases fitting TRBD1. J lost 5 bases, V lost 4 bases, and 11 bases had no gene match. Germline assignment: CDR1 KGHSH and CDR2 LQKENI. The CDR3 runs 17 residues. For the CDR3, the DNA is TGTGCCAGCTCACTACAGCTGGGACAGGGAGGTACCGGGGAGCTGTTTTTT. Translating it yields CASSLQLGQGGTGELFF.

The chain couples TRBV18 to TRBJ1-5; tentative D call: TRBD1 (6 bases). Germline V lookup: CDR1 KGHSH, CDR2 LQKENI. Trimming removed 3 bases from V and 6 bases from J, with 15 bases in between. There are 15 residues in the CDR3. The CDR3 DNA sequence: TGTGCCAGCTCACCTACGCGGGGGCCAACTCAGCCCCAGCATTTT. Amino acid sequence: CASSPTRGPTQPQHF.

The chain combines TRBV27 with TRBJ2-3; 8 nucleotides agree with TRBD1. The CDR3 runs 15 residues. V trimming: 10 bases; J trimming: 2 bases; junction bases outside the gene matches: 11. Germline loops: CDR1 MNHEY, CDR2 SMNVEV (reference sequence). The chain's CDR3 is CATLEGDRTTDTQYF. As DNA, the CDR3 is TGTGCCACCCTCGAGGGGGACAGGACCACAGATACGCAGTATTTT.

CDR3 sequence (DNA): TGTGCCAGCAGCACCGACAGGGGGCTCGGTCAGCCCCAGCATTTT. Its translation is CASSTDRGLGQPQHF. The chain couples TRBV28 to TRBJ1-5; TRBD1 matches 10 bases. V was pared by 6 bases and J by 6 bases, with 8 bases of the junction left unmatched. The CDR3 spans 15 residues. In germline, CDR1 is MDHEN, CDR2 SYDVKM.

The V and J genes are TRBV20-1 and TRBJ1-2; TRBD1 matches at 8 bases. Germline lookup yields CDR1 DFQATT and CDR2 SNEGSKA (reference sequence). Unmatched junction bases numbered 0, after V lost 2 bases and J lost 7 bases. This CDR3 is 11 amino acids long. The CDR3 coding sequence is TGCAGTGCTAGACAGGGGGCTGGCTACACCTTC. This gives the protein CSARQGAGYTF.

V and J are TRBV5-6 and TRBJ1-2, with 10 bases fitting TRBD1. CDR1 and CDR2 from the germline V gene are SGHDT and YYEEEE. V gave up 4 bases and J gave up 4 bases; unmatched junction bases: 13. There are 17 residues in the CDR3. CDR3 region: CASSPAKGQGSIYGYTF. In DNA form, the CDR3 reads TGTGCCAGCAGCCCCGCCAAGGGACAGGGGTCGATCTATGGCTACACCTTC.

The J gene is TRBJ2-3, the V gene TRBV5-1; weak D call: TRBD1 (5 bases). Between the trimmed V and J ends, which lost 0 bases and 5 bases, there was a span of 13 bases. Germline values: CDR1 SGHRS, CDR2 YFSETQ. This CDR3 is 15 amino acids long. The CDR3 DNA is TGCGCCAGCAGCTTGGACCAGGGTAGGGAAGATACGCAGTATTTT. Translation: CASSLDQGREDTQYF.

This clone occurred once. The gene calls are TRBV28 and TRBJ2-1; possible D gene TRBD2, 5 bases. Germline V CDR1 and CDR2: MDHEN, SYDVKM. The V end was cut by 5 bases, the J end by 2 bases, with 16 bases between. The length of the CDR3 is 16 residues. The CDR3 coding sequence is TGTGCCAGCAGTCCTAATTCGGGGATCCCCTACAATGAGCAGTTCTTC. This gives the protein CASSPNSGIPYNEQFF.

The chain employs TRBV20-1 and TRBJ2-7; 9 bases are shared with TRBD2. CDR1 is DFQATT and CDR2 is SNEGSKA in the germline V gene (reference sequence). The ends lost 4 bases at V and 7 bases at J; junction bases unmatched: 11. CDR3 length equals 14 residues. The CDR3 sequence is CSANDVAGEGEQYF. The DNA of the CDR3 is TGCAGTGCTAATGATGTAGCGGGAGAGGGTGAGCAGTACTTC.

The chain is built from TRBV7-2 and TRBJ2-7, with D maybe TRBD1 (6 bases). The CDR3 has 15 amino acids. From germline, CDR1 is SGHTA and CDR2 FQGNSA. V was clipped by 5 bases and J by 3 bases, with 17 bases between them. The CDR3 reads CASSPQGLPSYEQYF. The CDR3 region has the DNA TGTGCCAGCAGCCCCCAGGGGCTACCAAGCTACGAGCAGTACTTC. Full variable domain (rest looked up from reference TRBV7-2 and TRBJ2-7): GAGVSQSPSNKVTEKGKDVELRCDPISGHTALYWYRQSLGQGLEFLIYFQGNSAPDKSGLPSDRFSAERTGGSVSTLTIQRTQQEDSAVYLCASSPQGLPSYEQYFGPGTRLTVT.

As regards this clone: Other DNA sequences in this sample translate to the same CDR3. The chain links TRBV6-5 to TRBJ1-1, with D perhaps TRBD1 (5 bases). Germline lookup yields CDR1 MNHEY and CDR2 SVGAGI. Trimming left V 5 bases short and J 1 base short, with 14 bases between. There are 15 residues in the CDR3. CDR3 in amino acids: CASSTRGGANTEAFF. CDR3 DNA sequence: TGTGCCAGCAGTACCCGTGGAGGGGCGAACACTGAAGCTTTCTTT.

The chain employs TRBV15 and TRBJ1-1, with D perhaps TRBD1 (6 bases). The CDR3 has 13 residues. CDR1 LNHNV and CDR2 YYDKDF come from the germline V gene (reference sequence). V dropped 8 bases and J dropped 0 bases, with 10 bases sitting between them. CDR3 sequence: CATGDTVNTEAFF. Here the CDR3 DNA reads TGTGCCACCGGGGACACGGTGAACACTGAAGCTTTCTTT.

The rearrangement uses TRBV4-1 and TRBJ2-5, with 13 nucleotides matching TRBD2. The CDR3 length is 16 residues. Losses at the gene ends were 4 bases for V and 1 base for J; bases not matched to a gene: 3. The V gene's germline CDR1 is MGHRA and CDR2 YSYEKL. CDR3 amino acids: CASSRGLAGAQETQYF. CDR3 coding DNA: TGCGCCAGCAGCCGAGGACTAGCGGGGGCCCAAGAGACCCAGTACTTC.

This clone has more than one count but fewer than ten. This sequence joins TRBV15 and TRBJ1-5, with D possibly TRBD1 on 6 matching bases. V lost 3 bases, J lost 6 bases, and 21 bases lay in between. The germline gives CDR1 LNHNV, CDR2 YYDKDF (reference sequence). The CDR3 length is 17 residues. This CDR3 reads CATSSRGGERSGQPQHF. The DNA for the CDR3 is TGTGCCACCAGCAGTAGGGGGGGCGAGAGATCCGGTCAGCCCCAGCATTTT.

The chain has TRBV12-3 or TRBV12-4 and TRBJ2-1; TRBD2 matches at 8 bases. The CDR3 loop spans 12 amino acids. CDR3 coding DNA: TGTACAAGCGGGAGTAACGACAATGAGCAGTTCTTC. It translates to CTSGSNDNEQFF.

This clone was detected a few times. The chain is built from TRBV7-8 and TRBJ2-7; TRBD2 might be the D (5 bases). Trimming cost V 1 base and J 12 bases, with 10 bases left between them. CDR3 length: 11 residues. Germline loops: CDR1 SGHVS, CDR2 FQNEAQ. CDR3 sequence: CASSLGGGPYF. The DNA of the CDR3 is TGTGCCAGCAGCTTAGGCGGAGGTCCGTACTTC.

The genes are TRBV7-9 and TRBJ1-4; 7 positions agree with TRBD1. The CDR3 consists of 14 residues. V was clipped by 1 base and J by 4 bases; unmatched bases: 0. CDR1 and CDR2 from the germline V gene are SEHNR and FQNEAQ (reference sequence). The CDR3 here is CASSLDRGNEKLFF. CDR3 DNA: TGTGCCAGCAGCTTAGACAGGGGTAATGAAAAACTGTTTTTT.

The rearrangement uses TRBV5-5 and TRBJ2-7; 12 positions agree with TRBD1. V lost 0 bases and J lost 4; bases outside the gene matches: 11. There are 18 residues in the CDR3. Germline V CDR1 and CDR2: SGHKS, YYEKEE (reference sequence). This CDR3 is CASSLVGTGTGGVYEQYF. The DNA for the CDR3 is TGTGCCAGCAGCTTGGTGGGAACCGGGACAGGGGGCGTTTACGAGCAGTACTTC. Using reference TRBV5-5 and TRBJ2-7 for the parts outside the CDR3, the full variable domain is DAGVTQSPTHLIKTRGQQVTLRCSPISGHKSVSWYQQVLGQGPQFIFQYYEKEERGRGNFPDRFSARQFPNYSSELNVNALLLGDSALYLCASSLVGTGTGGVYEQYFGPGTRLTVT.

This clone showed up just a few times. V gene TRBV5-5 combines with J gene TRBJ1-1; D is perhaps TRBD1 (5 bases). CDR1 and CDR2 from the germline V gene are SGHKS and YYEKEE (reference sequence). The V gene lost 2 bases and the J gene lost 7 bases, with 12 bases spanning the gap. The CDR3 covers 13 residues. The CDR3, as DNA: TGTGCCAGCAGCTTCTCCAGGGTGGGTGAAGCTTTCTTT. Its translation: CASSFSRVGEAFF. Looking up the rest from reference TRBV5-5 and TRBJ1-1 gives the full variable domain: DAGVTQSPTHLIKTRGQQVTLRCSPISGHKSVSWYQQVLGQGPQFIFQYYEKEERGRGNFPDRFSARQFPNYSSELNVNALLLGDSALYLCASSFSRVGEAFFGQGTRLTVV.

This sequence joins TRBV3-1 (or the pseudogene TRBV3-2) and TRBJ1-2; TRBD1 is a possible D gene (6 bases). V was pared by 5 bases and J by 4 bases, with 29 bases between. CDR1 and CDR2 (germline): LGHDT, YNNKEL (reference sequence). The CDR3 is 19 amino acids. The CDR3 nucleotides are TGTGCCAGCAGCGGGCCGAGAAATACAGGGCCGTTATCGGCCTATGGCTACACCTTC. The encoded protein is CASSGPRNTGPLSAYGYTF.

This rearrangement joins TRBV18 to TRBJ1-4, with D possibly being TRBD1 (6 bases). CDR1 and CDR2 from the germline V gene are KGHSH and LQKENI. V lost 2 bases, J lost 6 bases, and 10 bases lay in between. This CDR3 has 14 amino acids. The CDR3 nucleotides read TGTGCCAGCTCACCAGGGGGCTGGGATGAAAAACTGTTTTTT. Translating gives CASSPGGWDEKLFF.